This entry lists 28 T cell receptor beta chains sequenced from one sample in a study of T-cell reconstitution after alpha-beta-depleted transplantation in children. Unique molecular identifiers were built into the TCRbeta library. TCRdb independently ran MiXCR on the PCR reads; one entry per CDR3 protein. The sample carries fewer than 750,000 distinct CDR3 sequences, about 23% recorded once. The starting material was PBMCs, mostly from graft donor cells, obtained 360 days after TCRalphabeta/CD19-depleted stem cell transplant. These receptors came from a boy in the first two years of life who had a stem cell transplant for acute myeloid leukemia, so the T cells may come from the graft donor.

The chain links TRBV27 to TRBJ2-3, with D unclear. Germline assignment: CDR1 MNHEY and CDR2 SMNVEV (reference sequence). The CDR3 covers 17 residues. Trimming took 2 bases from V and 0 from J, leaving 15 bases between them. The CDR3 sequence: CASSLRRESHSTDTQYF. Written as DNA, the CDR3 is TGTGCCAGCAGTTTAAGGAGAGAATCACACAGCACAGATACGCAGTATTTT.

The CDR3 sequence: CSVWGMGRGGPDTQYF. The CDR3 bases are TGCAGCGTCTGGGGCATGGGGCGGGGGGGCCCAGATACGCAGTATTTT. The genes are TRBV20-1 and TRBJ2-3; 9 positions match TRBD2. The V gene's germline CDR1 is DFQATT and CDR2 SNEGSKA (reference sequence). This CDR3 spans 16 amino acids.

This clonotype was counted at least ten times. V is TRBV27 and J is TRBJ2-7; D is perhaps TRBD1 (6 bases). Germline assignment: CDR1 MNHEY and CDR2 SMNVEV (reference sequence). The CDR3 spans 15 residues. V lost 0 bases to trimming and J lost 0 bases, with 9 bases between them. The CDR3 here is CASSLSGDTSYEQYV. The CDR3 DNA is TGTGCCAGCAGTTTATCAGGGGACACCTCCTACGAGCAGTACGTC.

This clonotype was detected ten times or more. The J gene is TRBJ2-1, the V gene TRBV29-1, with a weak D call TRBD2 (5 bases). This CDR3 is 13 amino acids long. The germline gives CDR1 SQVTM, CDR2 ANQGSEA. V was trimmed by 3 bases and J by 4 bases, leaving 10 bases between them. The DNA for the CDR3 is TGCAGCGTTGACAAGGACTTTTACAATGAGCAGTTCTTC. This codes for CSVDKDFYNEQFF.

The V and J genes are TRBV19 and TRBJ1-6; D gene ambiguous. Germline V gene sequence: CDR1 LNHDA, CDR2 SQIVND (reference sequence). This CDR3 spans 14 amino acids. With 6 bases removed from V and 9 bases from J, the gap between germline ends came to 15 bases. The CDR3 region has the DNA TGTGCCAGTAGCGCACCCGAGCGTGCTTCACCCCTCCACTTT. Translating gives CASSAPERASPLHF.

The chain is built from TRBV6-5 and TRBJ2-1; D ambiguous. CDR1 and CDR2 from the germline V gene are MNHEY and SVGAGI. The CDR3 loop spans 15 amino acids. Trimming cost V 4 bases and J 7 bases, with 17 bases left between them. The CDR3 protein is CASSSSGWYRNEQFF. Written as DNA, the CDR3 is TGTGCCAGCAGTTCCTCGGGTTGGTATCGGAATGAGCAGTTCTTC.

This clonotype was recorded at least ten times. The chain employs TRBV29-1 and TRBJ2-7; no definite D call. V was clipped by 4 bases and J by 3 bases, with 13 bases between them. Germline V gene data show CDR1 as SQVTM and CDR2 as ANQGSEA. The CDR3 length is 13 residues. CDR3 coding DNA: TGCAGCGTTGCAATGAGGCAGAGCTACGAGCAGTACTTC. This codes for CSVAMRQSYEQYF.

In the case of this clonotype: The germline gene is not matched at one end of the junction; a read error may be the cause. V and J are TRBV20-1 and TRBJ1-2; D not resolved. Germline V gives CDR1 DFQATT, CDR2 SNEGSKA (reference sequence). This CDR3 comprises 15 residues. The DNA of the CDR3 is TGCAGTGCTCCCCCCAAGATCACATTACAATATGGTTACACCTTC. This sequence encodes CSAPPKITLQYGYTF.

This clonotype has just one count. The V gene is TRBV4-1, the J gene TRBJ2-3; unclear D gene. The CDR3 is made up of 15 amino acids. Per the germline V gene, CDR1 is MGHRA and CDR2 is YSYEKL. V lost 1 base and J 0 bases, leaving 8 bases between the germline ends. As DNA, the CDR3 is TGCGCCAGCAGCCAAGTCGTCACGAGCACAGATACGCAGTATTTT. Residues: CASSQVVTSTDTQYF.

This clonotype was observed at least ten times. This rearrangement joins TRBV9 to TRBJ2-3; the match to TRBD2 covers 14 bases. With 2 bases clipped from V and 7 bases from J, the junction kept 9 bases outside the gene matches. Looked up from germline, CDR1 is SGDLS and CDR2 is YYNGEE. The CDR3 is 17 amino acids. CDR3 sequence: CASSVGGGLAGGNTQYF. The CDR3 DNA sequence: TGTGCCAGCAGCGTCGGAGGAGGACTAGCGGGGGGAAATACGCAGTATTTT.

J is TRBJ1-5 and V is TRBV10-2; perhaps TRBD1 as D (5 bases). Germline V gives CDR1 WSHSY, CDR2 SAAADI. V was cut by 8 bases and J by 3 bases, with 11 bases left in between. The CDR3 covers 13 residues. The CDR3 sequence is CASGGENNQPQHF. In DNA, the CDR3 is TGCGCCAGCGGGGGGGAAAACAATCAGCCCCAGCATTTT.

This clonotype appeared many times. CDR3 protein: CSASLVGEQYF. DNA for the CDR3: TGCAGTGCTAGCTTGGTTGGCGAGCAGTACTTC. The chain joins TRBV20-1 to TRBJ2-7; D is ambiguous. CDR1 is DFQATT and CDR2 is SNEGSKA in the germline V gene (reference sequence). The CDR3 is 11 amino acids. V was shortened by 3 bases and J by 6 bases, with 9 bases between the two germline ends.

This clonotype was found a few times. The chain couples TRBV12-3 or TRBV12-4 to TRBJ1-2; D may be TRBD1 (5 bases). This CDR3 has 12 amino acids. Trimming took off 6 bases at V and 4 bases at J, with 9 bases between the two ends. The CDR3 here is CASRSRGYGYTF. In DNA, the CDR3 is TGTGCCAGCAGGAGTAGGGGCTATGGCTACACCTTC.

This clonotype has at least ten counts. CDR3 nucleotide sequence: TGTGCCAGCAGCTTAGGCCTAGGAATACAGAATCCGAAGTACAATGAGCAGTTCTTC. Translated, it gives CASSLGLGIQNPKYNEQFF. This chain joins TRBV13 and TRBJ2-1; no clear D gene. The CDR3 is 19 residues long. The V and J ends lost 0 bases and 4 bases respectively, with 22 bases between them. Per germline, CDR1 PRHDT and CDR2 FYEKMQ (reference sequence).

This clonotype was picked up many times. The CDR3 DNA reads TGCAGTGCTAGAGATCGGGGGGAGGGTTGGGAGACCCAGTACTTC. It codes for CSARDRGEGWETQYF. The gene calls are TRBV20-1 and TRBJ2-5; 7 bases map to TRBD2. After removal of 0 bases from V and 5 bases from J, the junction contained 9 bases not matched to a gene. Germline V lookup: CDR1 DFQATT, CDR2 SNEGSKA (reference sequence). The CDR3 runs to 15 residues.

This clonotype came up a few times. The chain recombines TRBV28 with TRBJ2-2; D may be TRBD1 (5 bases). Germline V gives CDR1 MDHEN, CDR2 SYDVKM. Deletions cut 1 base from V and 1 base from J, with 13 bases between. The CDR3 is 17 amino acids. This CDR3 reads CASSLFRLRGNTGELFF. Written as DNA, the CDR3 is TGTGCCAGCAGTTTATTTCGGCTAAGGGGGAACACCGGGGAGCTGTTTTTT.

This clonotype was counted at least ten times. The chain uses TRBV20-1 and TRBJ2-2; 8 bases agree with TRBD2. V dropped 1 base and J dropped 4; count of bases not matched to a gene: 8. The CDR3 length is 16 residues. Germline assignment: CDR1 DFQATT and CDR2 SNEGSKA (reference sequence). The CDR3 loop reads CSARAVAGPSTGELFF. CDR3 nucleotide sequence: TGCAGTGCTAGAGCGGTAGCGGGGCCCAGCACCGGGGAGCTGTTTTTT.

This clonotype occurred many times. As DNA, the CDR3 is TGCAGCGTGAGGGACAGGGACGCAGAGACCCAGTACTTC. Its translation is CSVRDRDAETQYF. The chain recombines TRBV29-1 with TRBJ2-5; TRBD1 matches 9 bases. CDR3 length: 13 residues. Germline V gene sequence: CDR1 SQVTM, CDR2 ANQGSEA. With V trimmed by 6 bases and J by 4 bases, 6 bases remained unmatched.

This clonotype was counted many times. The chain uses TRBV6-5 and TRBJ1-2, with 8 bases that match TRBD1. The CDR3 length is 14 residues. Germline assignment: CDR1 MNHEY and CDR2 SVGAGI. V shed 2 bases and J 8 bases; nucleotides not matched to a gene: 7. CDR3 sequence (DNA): TGTGCCAGCAGTTACCGGACAGGGAGGGGAGGCTACACCTTC. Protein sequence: CASSYRTGRGGYTF.

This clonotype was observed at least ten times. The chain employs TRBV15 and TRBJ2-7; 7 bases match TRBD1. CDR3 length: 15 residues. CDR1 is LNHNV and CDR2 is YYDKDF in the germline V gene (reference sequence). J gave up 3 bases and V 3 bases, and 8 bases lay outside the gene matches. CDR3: CATSSGRDRVYEQYF. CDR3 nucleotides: TGTGCCACCAGCAGCGGCCGGGACAGAGTCTACGAGCAGTACTTC.

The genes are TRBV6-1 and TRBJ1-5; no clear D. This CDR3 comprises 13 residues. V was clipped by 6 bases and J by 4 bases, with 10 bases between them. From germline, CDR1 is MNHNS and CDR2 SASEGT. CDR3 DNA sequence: TGTGCCAGCAGGGGTGGCGGGAATCAGCCCCAGCATTTT. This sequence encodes CASRGGGNQPQHF.

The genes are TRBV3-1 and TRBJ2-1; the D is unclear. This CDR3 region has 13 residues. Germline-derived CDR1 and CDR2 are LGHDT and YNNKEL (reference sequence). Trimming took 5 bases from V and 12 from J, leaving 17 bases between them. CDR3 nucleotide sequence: TGTGCCAGCAGCAAACCGGATTCCTGGGTGCAGTTCTTC. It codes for CASSKPDSWVQFF.

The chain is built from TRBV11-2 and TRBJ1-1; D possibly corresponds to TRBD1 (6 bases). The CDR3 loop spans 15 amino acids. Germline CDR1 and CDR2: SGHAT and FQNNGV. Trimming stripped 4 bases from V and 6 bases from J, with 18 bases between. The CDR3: CASSSPRGQGPEAFF. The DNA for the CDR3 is TGTGCCAGCAGCTCTCCCCGGGGGCAGGGGCCTGAAGCTTTCTTT.

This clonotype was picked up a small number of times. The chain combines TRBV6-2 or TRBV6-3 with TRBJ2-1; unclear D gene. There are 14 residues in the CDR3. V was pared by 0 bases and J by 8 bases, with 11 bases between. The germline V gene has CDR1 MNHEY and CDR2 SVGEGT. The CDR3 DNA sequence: TGTGCCAGCAGTTACTCGGGTTGGGCGGATGAGCAGTTCTTC. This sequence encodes CASSYSGWADEQFF.

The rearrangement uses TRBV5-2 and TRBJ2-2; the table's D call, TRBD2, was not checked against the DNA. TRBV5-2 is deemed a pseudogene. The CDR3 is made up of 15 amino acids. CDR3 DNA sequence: TGTGCCAGGGGCCCTGGGCTCCCGGACACCGGGGAGCTGTTTTTT. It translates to CARGPGLPDTGELFF.

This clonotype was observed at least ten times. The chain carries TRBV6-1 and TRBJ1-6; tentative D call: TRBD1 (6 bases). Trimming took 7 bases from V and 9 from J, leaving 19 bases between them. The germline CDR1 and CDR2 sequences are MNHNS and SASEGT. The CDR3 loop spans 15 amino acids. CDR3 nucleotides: TGTGCCAGCACCCTACAGGGAACGGGCGGTTCACCCCTCCACTTT. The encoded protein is CASTLQGTGGSPLHF.

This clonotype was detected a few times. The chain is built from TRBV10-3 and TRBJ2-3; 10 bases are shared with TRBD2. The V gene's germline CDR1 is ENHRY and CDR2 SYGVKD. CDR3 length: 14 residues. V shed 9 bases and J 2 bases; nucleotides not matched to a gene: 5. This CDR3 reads CAISGGQPTDTQYF. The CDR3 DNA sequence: TGTGCCATTAGCGGGGGGCAACCCACAGATACGCAGTATTTT.

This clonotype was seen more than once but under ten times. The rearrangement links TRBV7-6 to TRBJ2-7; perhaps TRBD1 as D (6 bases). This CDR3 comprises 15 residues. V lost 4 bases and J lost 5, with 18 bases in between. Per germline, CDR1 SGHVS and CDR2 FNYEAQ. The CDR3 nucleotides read TGTGCCAGCAGCTATAGCCCGGGACAAAGGGACGAGCAGTACGTC. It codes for CASSYSPGQRDEQYV.